This TCR beta chain is from a study of blood T cell repertoires in COVID-19. Germline V gene sequence: CDR1 SGHKS, CDR2 YYEKEE (reference sequence). This CDR3 is 15 amino acids long. Trimming removed 0 bases at V and 0 bases at J, with 8 bases between. Here immunoSEQ multiplex PCR was the method, and the copy in TCRdb shows in-frame clones only, minus some. The sample consists of 150,000 or so clones, roughly nine tenths of them appearing once. Note on this clone: The sample contains more than one DNA sequence encoding this CDR3.

The chain uses TRBV5-5 and TRBJ2-3; a possible D gene is TRBD2 (6 bases). The receptor comes from a young man with COVID-19, enrolled during active disease. Specimen: peripheral blood. The CDR3 region has the DNA TGTGCCAGCAGCTTGGTGGGGACTAGCACAGATACGCAGTATTTT. Encoded protein: CASSLVGTSTDTQYF. Filled out from reference TRBV5-5 and TRBJ2-3, the complete variable domain reads DAGVTQSPTHLIKTRGQQVTLRCSPISGHKSVSWYQQVLGQGPQFIFQYYEKEERGRGNFPDRFSARQFPNYSSELNVNALLLGDSALYLCASSLVGTSTDTQYFGPGTRLTVL.